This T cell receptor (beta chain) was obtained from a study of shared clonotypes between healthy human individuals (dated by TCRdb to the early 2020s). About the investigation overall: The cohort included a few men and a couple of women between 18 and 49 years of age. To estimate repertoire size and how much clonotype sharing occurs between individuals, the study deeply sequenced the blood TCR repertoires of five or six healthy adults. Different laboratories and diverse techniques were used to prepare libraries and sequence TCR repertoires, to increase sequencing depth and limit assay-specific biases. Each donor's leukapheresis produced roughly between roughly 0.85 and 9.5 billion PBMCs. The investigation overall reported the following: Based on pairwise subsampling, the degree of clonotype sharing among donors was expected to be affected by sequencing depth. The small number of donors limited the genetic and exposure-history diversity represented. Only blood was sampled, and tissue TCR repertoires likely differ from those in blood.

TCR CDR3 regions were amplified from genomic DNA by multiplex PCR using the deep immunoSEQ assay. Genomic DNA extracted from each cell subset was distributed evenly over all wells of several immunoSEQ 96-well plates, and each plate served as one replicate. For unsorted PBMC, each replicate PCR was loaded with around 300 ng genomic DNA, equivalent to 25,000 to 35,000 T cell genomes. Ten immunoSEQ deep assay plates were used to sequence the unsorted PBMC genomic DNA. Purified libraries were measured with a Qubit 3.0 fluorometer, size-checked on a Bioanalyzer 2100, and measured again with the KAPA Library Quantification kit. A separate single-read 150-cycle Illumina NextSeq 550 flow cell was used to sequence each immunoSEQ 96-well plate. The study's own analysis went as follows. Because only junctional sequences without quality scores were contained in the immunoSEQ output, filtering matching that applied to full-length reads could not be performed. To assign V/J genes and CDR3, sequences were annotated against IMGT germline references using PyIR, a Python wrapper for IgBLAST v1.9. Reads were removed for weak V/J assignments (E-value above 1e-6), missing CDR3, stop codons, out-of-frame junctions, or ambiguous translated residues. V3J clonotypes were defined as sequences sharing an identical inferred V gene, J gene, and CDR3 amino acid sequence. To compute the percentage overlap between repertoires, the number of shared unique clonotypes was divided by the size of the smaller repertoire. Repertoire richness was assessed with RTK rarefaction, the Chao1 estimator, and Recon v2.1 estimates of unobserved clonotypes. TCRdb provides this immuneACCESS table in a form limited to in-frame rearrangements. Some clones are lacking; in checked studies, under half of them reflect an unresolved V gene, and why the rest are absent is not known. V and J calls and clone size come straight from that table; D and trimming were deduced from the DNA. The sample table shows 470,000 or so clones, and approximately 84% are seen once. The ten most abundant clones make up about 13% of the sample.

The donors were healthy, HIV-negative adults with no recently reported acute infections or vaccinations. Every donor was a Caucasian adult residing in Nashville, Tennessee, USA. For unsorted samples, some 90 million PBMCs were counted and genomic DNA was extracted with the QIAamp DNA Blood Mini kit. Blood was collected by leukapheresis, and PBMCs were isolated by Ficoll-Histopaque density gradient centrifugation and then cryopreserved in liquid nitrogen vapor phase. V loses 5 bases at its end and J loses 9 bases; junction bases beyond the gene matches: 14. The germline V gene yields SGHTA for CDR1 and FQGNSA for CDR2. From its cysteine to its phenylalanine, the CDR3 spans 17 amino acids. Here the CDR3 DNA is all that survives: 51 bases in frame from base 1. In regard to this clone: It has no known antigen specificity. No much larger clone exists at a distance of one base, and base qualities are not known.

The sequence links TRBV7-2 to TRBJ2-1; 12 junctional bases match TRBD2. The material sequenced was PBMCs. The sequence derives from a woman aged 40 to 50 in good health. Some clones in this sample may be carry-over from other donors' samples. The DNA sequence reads TGTGCCAGCAGCAGACTAGCGGGAGTCCGCGGGGCAGGTGAGCAGTTCTTC. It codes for CASSRLAGVRGAGEQFF.